The clone carrying this T cell receptor (beta chain) was seen a handful of times. Each CDR3 protein is one row after TCRdb ran MiXCR on the 5' RACE reads. Of about 340,000 distinct CDR3 sequences listed, 7.5% to 9% are singletons. In germline, CDR1 is MGHRA, CDR2 YSYEKL. The CDR3 sequence is 15 residues long. The trim removed 3 bases at V and 3 bases at J, leaving 5 bases unmatched. This record comes from a study of T cells after yellow fever vaccination. The chain carries TRBV4-1 and TRBJ1-5, with 7 bases that match TRBD1. The sample was PBMCs, taken on the day of the first yellow fever vaccination. The TCR originated in a man younger than 35 who received the YFV17D yellow fever vaccine. The DNA of the CDR3 is TGCGCCAGCAGCCACTTAACAGGGGCCAATCAGCCCCAGCATTTT. Residues: CASSHLTGANQPQHF.